Each of the 10 T cell receptor beta chains below was sequenced from the same sample in a study of control samples from healthy donors and cancer patients (dated by TCRdb to 2019 to 2021). The library relied on the immunoSEQ multiplex PCR assay. TCRdb's version of the immuneACCESS table is confined to in-frame rearrangements and falls short of the full clone set. An unresolved V gene accounts for under half of the shortfall where checked; the remainder is of unknown origin. Recorded for this sample are roughly 100,000 clones; under 95% of them occurred a single time. The top ten clonotypes cover 2% to 2.5% of the sample. Sequenced: blood. These receptors came from a woman under 30 in good health.

The chain joins TRBV6-6 to TRBJ1-6; 8 bases fit TRBD1. Losses at the gene ends were 7 bases for V and 8 bases for J; bases not matched to a gene: 13. The CDR3 extends over 16 amino acids. The germline CDR1 and CDR2 sequences are MNHNY and SVGAGI (reference sequence). The CDR3 coding sequence is TGTGCCAGCAATTCATCAGGGGGCCGGATGGATTCACCCCTCCACTTT. It yields the protein CASNSSGGRMDSPLHF.

In its sample, this clone was seen a few times. This rearrangement joins TRBV10-2 to TRBJ1-5; tentative D call: TRBD1 (6 bases). Per the germline V gene, CDR1 is WSHSY and CDR2 is SAAADI. Trimming left V 10 bases short and J 7 bases short, with 23 bases between. CDR3 size: 15 residues. CDR3: CATQGDNLVKQPQHF. The CDR3 DNA is TGCGCCACCCAAGGGGACAACCTTGTAAAACAGCCCCAGCATTTT.

This chain uses TRBV30 with TRBJ2-1, with D unresolved. Trimming cost V 1 base and J 9 bases, with 10 bases left between them. The CDR3 has 12 amino acids. Germline CDR1 GTSNPN, CDR2 SVGIG (reference sequence). CDR3 protein: CAWSGQHGEQFF. The DNA for the CDR3 is TGTGCCTGGAGTGGGCAGCACGGTGAGCAGTTCTTC.

The V and J genes are TRBV3-1 (or the pseudogene TRBV3-2) and TRBJ1-1; D is unclear. The V gene lost 0 bases and the J gene lost 1 base, with 6 bases spanning the gap. Germline V gives CDR1 LGHDT, CDR2 YNNKEL (reference sequence). The length of the CDR3 is 14 residues. The CDR3 DNA is TGTGCCAGCAGCCAAGACTGGGGGAACACTGAAGCTTTCTTT. As protein: CASSQDWGNTEAFF.

This chain joins TRBV4-2 and TRBJ2-3; 7 bases align to TRBD1. This CDR3 has 15 amino acids. With V trimmed by 1 base and J by 5 bases, 6 bases remained unmatched. Germline CDR1 reads LGHNA; CDR2 reads YNFKEQ. In nucleotides, the CDR3 is TGTGCCAGCAGCCAAGGCCGACAGGGTCTAGATACGCAGTATTTT. Its translation is CASSQGRQGLDTQYF.

This clone was counted once. The chain has TRBV27 and TRBJ1-2, with D possibly TRBD1 on 5 matching bases. The germline V and J ends were trimmed by 6 bases and 3 bases, with 8 bases remaining between them. Germline CDR1 MNHEY, CDR2 SMNVEV (reference sequence). CDR3 length equals 12 residues. Written as DNA, the CDR3 is TGTGCCAGCAGGGGAGGGGACTATGGCTACACCTTC. Translation gives CASRGGDYGYTF.

The V and J genes are TRBV5-6 and TRBJ2-5; 7 bases are shared with TRBD1. Germline V CDR1 and CDR2: SGHDT, YYEEEE. The junction had 1 base not matched to a gene; V was cut back by 2 bases and J by 3 bases. CDR3 length: 13 amino acids. CDR3 in amino acids: CASSFGTEETQYF. The CDR3 nucleotides are TGTGCCAGCAGCTTTGGGACAGAAGAGACCCAGTACTTC.

In its sample, this clone was seen once. The V call is TRBV6-5, the J call TRBJ2-5; 8 bases agree with TRBD1. Looked up from germline, CDR1 is MNHEY and CDR2 is SVGAGI. V lost 5 bases to trimming and J lost 8 bases; unmatched junction nucleotides: 10. The CDR3 spans 14 residues. The CDR3 here is CASSPSHDRGTQYF. The CDR3 DNA reads TGTGCCAGCAGTCCATCCCACGACAGGGGAACCCAGTACTTC.

To note about this clone: The same CDR3 arises from other DNA sequences in this sample as well. DNA of the CDR3: TGTGCCAGCAGCCGGGGGGGGACTGAAGCTTTCTTT. Translation: CASSRGGTEAFF. This chain connects TRBV3-1 (or the pseudogene TRBV3-2) to TRBJ1-1; maybe TRBD1 (5 bases). Trimming pared 4 bases from V and 5 bases from J, leaving 8 bases between. The germline V gene encodes CDR1 LGHDT and CDR2 YNNKEL (reference sequence). The CDR3 runs to 12 residues.

V usage is TRBV4-1 and J usage is TRBJ2-5, with TRBD2 as a possible D gene (6 bases). V was shortened by 1 base and J by 5 bases, with 14 bases between the two germline ends. From germline, CDR1 is MGHRA and CDR2 YSYEKL. The CDR3 has 15 amino acids. The CDR3 spells CASSQVLGSRETQYF. CDR3 bases: TGCGCCAGCAGCCAAGTTCTCGGGAGTCGGGAGACCCAGTACTTC.